This T cell receptor beta chain was obtained from a study of long-term antiretroviral therapy in people with HIV. Study details: By about a decade, the earliest samples predate the 2015 immediate-ART recommendation. Study-wide findings and caveats: Diversity increased after ART yet remained lower than in transplant donor controls.

The germline V gene encodes CDR1 LNHNV and CDR2 YYDKDF (reference sequence). This CDR3 is 15 amino acids long. The V and J ends lost 1 base and 5 bases, in that order; junction bases with no gene match: 6. Researchers ran immunoSEQ v3.0 at survey level. Using immunoSEQ multiplex PCR, the repertoire was profiled, and TCRdb retains in-frame clones only, with some absent. The sample lists approximately 30,000 clones, roughly 84% seen once, with roughly 5% in the top ten. For this clone: Its antigen is as yet unknown.

This TCR was recovered from a woman in her 30s with HIV. The V call is TRBV15, the J call TRBJ2-3, with TRBD1 matching over 7 bases. Sequencing used unsorted PBMCs, obtained 0.8 years after starting antiretroviral therapy. In DNA form, the CDR3 reads TGTGCCACCAGCAGAGGGGACAGAAGTGGAGATACGCAGTATTTT. This translates into CATSRGDRSGDTQYF.